A selection of T cell receptor beta chains follows, all from one sample in a study of blood T cell repertoires in COVID-19. Libraries were prepared by immunoSEQ multiplex PCR; TCRdb keeps only in-frame clonotypes and omits some of them. The table includes roughly 260,000 clones, roughly nine tenths detected once. Specimen: peripheral blood. The origin of the receptors is a man in his 60s who had recovered from COVID-19. Each CDR3 is given with its conserved first and last residue. A D gene is named only where the DNA matches it firmly. Rows give clone size only sometimes, using once, few, many, or a class for an expanded clone.

d_gene: -; j_gene: TRBJ2-2; v_gene: TRBV10-1; abundance: -; CDR3nt: TGCGCCAGCAGCTCCGGGACCGGGGAGCTGTTTTTT; CDR3aa: CASSSGTGELFF
d_gene: TRBD1; j_gene: TRBJ2-7; v_gene: TRBV7-2; abundance: few; CDR3nt: TGTGCCAGCAGCTTAAAGGTTTCGGACAGGGGCAACGAGCAGTACTTC; CDR3aa: CASSLKVSDRGNEQYF
d_gene: TRBD2; j_gene: TRBJ2-1; v_gene: TRBV18; abundance: -; CDR3nt: TGTGCCAGCTCACCCGGGACTAGCGGAGCGGAGCAGTTCTTC; CDR3aa: CASSPGTSGAEQFF
d_gene: -; j_gene: TRBJ2-7; v_gene: TRBV2; abundance: -; CDR3nt: TGTGCCAGCAGGCCGGAACGGCTGGCAGGGTACGAGCAGTACTTC; CDR3aa: CASRPERLAGYEQYF
d_gene: TRBD1; j_gene: TRBJ2-2; v_gene: TRBV29-1; abundance: -; CDR3nt: TGCAGCGTTGTGACAGGGGGCGCCCCCGGGGAGCTGTTTTTT; CDR3aa: CSVVTGGAPGELFF
d_gene: TRBD1; j_gene: TRBJ1-6; v_gene: TRBV19; abundance: -; CDR3nt: TGTGCCAGTAGTATAGAGAGACAGGGGGGCTCCTATAATTCACCCCTCCACTTT; CDR3aa: CASSIERQGGSYNSPLHF
d_gene: TRBD2; j_gene: TRBJ2-3; v_gene: TRBV4-2; abundance: -; CDR3nt: TGTGCCAGCAGCCAAGGACTAGCGGGGGGGATGGCAGATACGCAGTATTTT; CDR3aa: CASSQGLAGGMADTQYF
d_gene: TRBD1; j_gene: TRBJ1-3; v_gene: TRBV3-1/TRBV3-2; abundance: -; CDR3nt: TGTGCCAGCAGCCAACAGGGGGCATCTCCCGCTCAATCTGGAAACACCATATATTTT; CDR3aa: CASSQQGASPAQSGNTIYF
d_gene: -; j_gene: TRBJ1-2; v_gene: TRBV12-3/TRBV12-4; abundance: few; CDR3nt: TGTGCCAGCAGAAACACAGACAGCTATGGCTACACCTTC; CDR3aa: CASRNTDSYGYTF
d_gene: TRBD2; j_gene: TRBJ2-7; v_gene: TRBV7-2; abundance: -; CDR3nt: TGTGCCAGCAGCATGGGACTAGCGGGTCCCTACGAGCAGTACTTC; CDR3aa: CASSMGLAGPYEQYF
d_gene: -; j_gene: TRBJ2-7; v_gene: TRBV5-1; abundance: -; CDR3nt: TGCGCCAGCAGCTCTGCCTACGAGCAGTACTTC; CDR3aa: CASSSAYEQYF
d_gene: TRBD1; j_gene: TRBJ1-2; v_gene: TRBV7-2; abundance: -; CDR3nt: TGTGCCAGCAGCTTGACAGGGGCCAACTATGGCTACACCTTC; CDR3aa: CASSLTGANYGYTF
d_gene: -; j_gene: TRBJ1-1; v_gene: TRBV18; abundance: -; CDR3nt: TGTGCCAGCTCACCACGAGTTGAAGCTTTCTTT; CDR3aa: CASSPRVEAFF
d_gene: TRBD1; j_gene: TRBJ1-5; v_gene: TRBV29-1; abundance: -; CDR3nt: TGCAGCGTCGGACAGGGGGACCCTAATCAGCCCCAGCATTTT; CDR3aa: CSVGQGDPNQPQHF
d_gene: TRBD1; j_gene: TRBJ1-4; v_gene: TRBV5-4; abundance: -; CDR3nt: TGTGCCAGCAGCTTGGGGGGACAGAATGAAAAACTGTTTTTT; CDR3aa: CASSLGGQNEKLFF
d_gene: TRBD2; j_gene: TRBJ2-1; v_gene: TRBV7-3; abundance: -; CDR3nt: TGTGCCAGCAGCTCTAGCGGGGGGACCTACAATGAGCAGTTCTTC; CDR3aa: CASSSSGGTYNEQFF
d_gene: -; j_gene: TRBJ2-1; v_gene: TRBV19; abundance: -; CDR3nt: TGTGCCAGTAGTGCCGGGTGGGATGAGCAGTTCTTC; CDR3aa: CASSAGWDEQFF
d_gene: -; j_gene: TRBJ1-5; v_gene: TRBV6-1; abundance: few; CDR3nt: TGTGCCAGCAGTGAATCTGGTAGAGGCAATCAGCCCCAGCATTTT; CDR3aa: CASSESGRGNQPQHF
d_gene: -; j_gene: TRBJ2-4; v_gene: TRBV21-1; abundance: -; CDR3nt: TGTGCCAGCAGCAACCCAGGGGCCCCACTAGCCAAAAACATTCAGTACTTC; CDR3aa: CASSNPGAPLAKNIQYF
d_gene: TRBD1; j_gene: TRBJ1-3; v_gene: TRBV28; abundance: few; CDR3nt: TGTGCCAGCAGGACAGGGAGAAACACCATATATTTT; CDR3aa: CASRTGRNTIYF
d_gene: -; j_gene: TRBJ2-7; v_gene: TRBV5-1; abundance: once; CDR3nt: TGCGCCAGCAGCTTGGGTGGTGCAAAGCCCTACGAGCAGTACTTC; CDR3aa: CASSLGGAKPYEQYF
d_gene: TRBD1; j_gene: TRBJ1-2; v_gene: TRBV27; abundance: -; CDR3nt: TGTGCCAGCAGGCAACAGGGGACTAACTATGGCTACACCTTC; CDR3aa: CASRQQGTNYGYTF
d_gene: TRBD1; j_gene: TRBJ1-4; v_gene: TRBV4-2; abundance: -; CDR3nt: TGTGCCAGCAGCCAACACAGGGGTCTGGGCCATGAAAAACTGTTTTTT; CDR3aa: CASSQHRGLGHEKLFF
d_gene: -; j_gene: TRBJ2-1; v_gene: TRBV9; abundance: -; CDR3nt: TGTGCCAGCAGCGTTTTGGTGGGGCACTACAATGAGCAGTTCTTC; CDR3aa: CASSVLVGHYNEQFF
d_gene: TRBD2; j_gene: TRBJ2-1; v_gene: TRBV7-2; abundance: -; CDR3nt: TGTGCCAGCAGCGCCCCCCCTGGCGGGGGCTACAATGAGCAGTTCTTC; CDR3aa: CASSAPPGGGYNEQFF
d_gene: TRBD2; j_gene: TRBJ2-7; v_gene: TRBV18; abundance: -; CDR3nt: TGTGCCAGCTCACCGTCCGGGACTAGCTACGAGCAGTACTTC; CDR3aa: CASSPSGTSYEQYF